Sequencing of this T cell receptor beta chain was carried out in a study of PD-1 blockade in mismatch repair-deficient tumors. Overall study: Patients had fewer than 15 mismatch repair-deficient cancer types and were previously treated and progressing.

CDR3 size: 15 residues. Germline CDR1 and CDR2: MNHNS and SASEGT. J lost 8 bases, V lost 4 bases, and 9 bases had no gene match. This clone came up a few times. Only in-frame clones appear in the TCRdb table, and some are missing; sequencing was by immunoSEQ multiplex PCR. Counted here are 45,000 to 60,000 clones, approximately 80% occurring once; the ten biggest clones make up over 3%. This receptor was obtained from an adult with mismatch repair-deficient cancer. This rearrangement joins TRBV6-1 to TRBJ2-1, with 9 bases identical to TRBD1. The starting material was peripheral blood, obtained 4 weeks after starting pembrolizumab. Here the CDR3 DNA reads TGTGCCAGCAGTGGGCGGACAGGGGCAGGGGATGAGCAGTTCTTC. Protein: CASSGRTGAGDEQFF.